This T cell receptor (beta chain) was captured by sequencing in a study of control samples from healthy donors and cancer patients (dated by TCRdb to 2018 to 2020). Trimming at the junction amounts to 7 bases on V and 7 bases on J, and the germline ends lie 21 bases apart. The CDR3 starts with the cysteine, ends with the phenylalanine, and has 15 residues. The entry retains the CDR3 DNA only, 45 bases that are in frame from base 1. As encoded in the germline V gene, CDR1 is KGHDR while CDR2 is SFDVKD. The method was the immunoSEQ multiplex PCR assay. TCRdb took this table from immuneACCESS and kept in-frame rearrangements with V and J called. Such tables lack part of the clones; where checked against another copy, unresolved V genes explain under half of the gap, and the rest is unexplained. This sample lists about 97,000 clones; about 90% were detected once. The ten largest clones represent 2% to 2.5% of the sample.

With regard to this clone: Its antigen has not been determined. No much larger clone exists at a distance of one base, and base qualities are not known.

Source material: blood. The clonotype comes from a young woman in good health. The V and J segments used are TRBV24-1 and TRBJ1-1; the D gene is possibly TRBD1, with 5 bases matching. CDR3 loop: CATSGGLDHSSEAFF. The nucleotides read TGTGCCACCAGCGGGGGGTTGGACCACTCCAGTGAAGCTTTCTTT.